Listed below are T cell receptor beta chains from one sample, sequenced in a study of graft-versus-host responses after intestinal transplantation. Their antigens are not known. Profiled with immunoSEQ multiplex PCR; TCRdb holds only in-frame clones, not every one. This sample carries 100,000 to 140,000 clones, roughly 90% of them seen once, and the ten largest clones take roughly 0.64%. The specimen comprised unstimulated CD4+ T cells sorted from spleen or lymph node cells, sampled before transplant. Receptors originate from a human donor who was the organ donor for an intestinal transplant. The CDR3 runs from the conserved cysteine through the conserved F or W. A D gene is named only where the DNA matches it firmly. Expanded clones get a size class; other rows say once, few or many, or leave the size out.

cdr3_nt: TGTGCCAGCAGCCACGGGCGACTAGCGTACTACGAGCAGTACTTC
cdr3_aa: CASSHGRLAYYEQYF
v_call: TRBV6-1
clone_size: -
d_call: TRBD2
j_call: TRBJ2-7

cdr3_nt: TGTGCCAGCAGCTTACGGGGGCAAGGGGGCTACACCTTC
cdr3_aa: CASSLRGQGGYTF
v_call: TRBV11-2
clone_size: -
d_call: -
j_call: TRBJ1-2

cdr3_nt: TGTGCCAGCAGCTTGGTTACAGGTATCTATGGCTACACCTTC
cdr3_aa: CASSLVTGIYGYTF
v_call: TRBV5-6
clone_size: -
d_call: -
j_call: TRBJ1-2

cdr3_nt: TGTGCCAGCAGCACCGTTCCCAACCAAGAGACCCAGTACTTC
cdr3_aa: CASSTVPNQETQYF
v_call: TRBV5-4
clone_size: -
d_call: -
j_call: TRBJ2-5

cdr3_nt: TGTGCCAGCAAGCAACCTGGTGAGCAGTTCTTC
cdr3_aa: CASKQPGEQFF
v_call: TRBV6-5
clone_size: -
d_call: -
j_call: TRBJ2-1

cdr3_nt: TGTGCCAGCAGCGCGCGACAGTTAGATACGCAGTATTTT
cdr3_aa: CASSARQLDTQYF
v_call: TRBV7-3
clone_size: -
d_call: -
j_call: TRBJ2-3

cdr3_nt: TGTGTCTCCGCCCTTTCTGTTAACACCGGGGAGCTGTTTTTT
cdr3_aa: CVSALSVNTGELFF
v_call: TRBV6-1
clone_size: once
d_call: -
j_call: TRBJ2-2

cdr3_nt: TGTGCCAGCAGCTCCGGATCGGGCGCTGAAGCTTTCTTT
cdr3_aa: CASSSGSGAEAFF
v_call: TRBV7-3
clone_size: -
d_call: -
j_call: TRBJ1-1

cdr3_nt: TGCGCCAGCGAAATAGCAGGGTTAGGTAATCAGCCCCAGCATTTT
cdr3_aa: CASEIAGLGNQPQHF
v_call: TRBV10-1
clone_size: -
d_call: -
j_call: TRBJ1-5

cdr3_nt: TGTGCCAGCCCAGTAGCGGGGGACAATGAGCAGTTCTTC
cdr3_aa: CASPVAGDNEQFF
v_call: TRBV7-9
clone_size: -
d_call: TRBD2
j_call: TRBJ2-1

cdr3_nt: TGTGCCAGCAGCTTGGGGGCCAGAGAGACCCAGTACTTC
cdr3_aa: CASSLGARETQYF
v_call: TRBV5-8
clone_size: many
d_call: -
j_call: TRBJ2-5

cdr3_nt: TGTGCCAGCAGCTTGGAAGGGACCGAAGGATCACCCCTCCACTTT
cdr3_aa: CASSLEGTEGSPLHF
v_call: TRBV5-4
clone_size: -
d_call: -
j_call: TRBJ1-6

cdr3_nt: TGTGCCAGCAGCCGTTTGACAGGGGGCTATGGCTACACCTTC
cdr3_aa: CASSRLTGGYGYTF
v_call: TRBV5-8
clone_size: -
d_call: TRBD1
j_call: TRBJ1-2

cdr3_nt: TGTGCCAGCAGTGACCTGGATGAACAGTTCTTC
cdr3_aa: CASSDLDEQFF
v_call: TRBV2
clone_size: -
d_call: -
j_call: TRBJ2-1

cdr3_nt: TGTGCCAGCAGTGGGACAGCCCAAGAGACCCAGTACTTC
cdr3_aa: CASSGTAQETQYF
v_call: TRBV2
clone_size: -
d_call: -
j_call: TRBJ2-5

cdr3_nt: TGCAGCGTGGGGGAAGCCGGAAGGGCAGATACGCAGTATTTT
cdr3_aa: CSVGEAGRADTQYF
v_call: TRBV29-1
clone_size: -
d_call: -
j_call: TRBJ2-3

cdr3_nt: TGCGCCAGCAGCCCACTTTCGCTAGCCAAAAACATTCAGTACTTC
cdr3_aa: CASSPLSLAKNIQYF
v_call: TRBV5-1
clone_size: -
d_call: -
j_call: TRBJ2-4

cdr3_nt: TGTGCCAGCAGCGTAGACAATAATTCACCCCTCCACTTT
cdr3_aa: CASSVDNNSPLHF
v_call: TRBV9
clone_size: -
d_call: -
j_call: TRBJ1-6

cdr3_nt: TGTGCCACCAGCAGATACGACCAGTCTGGCTACACCTTC
cdr3_aa: CATSRYDQSGYTF
v_call: TRBV15
clone_size: -
d_call: -
j_call: TRBJ1-2

cdr3_nt: TGTGCCAGGGCTTACGGGACTAGCGGAGCAAAGGGAGAGACCCAGTACTTC
cdr3_aa: CARAYGTSGAKGETQYF
v_call: TRBV19
clone_size: -
d_call: TRBD2
j_call: TRBJ2-5

cdr3_nt: TGTGCCAGCAGCTTAATAGCCGGGGGGTACACAGATACGCAGTATTTT
cdr3_aa: CASSLIAGGYTDTQYF
v_call: TRBV7-3
clone_size: -
d_call: TRBD2
j_call: TRBJ2-3

cdr3_nt: TGTGCCAGCAGCTTGGGGACTCGCAATGAGCAGTTCTTC
cdr3_aa: CASSLGTRNEQFF
v_call: TRBV7-3
clone_size: few
d_call: -
j_call: TRBJ2-1

cdr3_nt: TGTGCCAGCATCCCTCAGGGCGCCACTGAAGCTTTCTTT
cdr3_aa: CASIPQGATEAFF
v_call: TRBV6-5
clone_size: few
d_call: -
j_call: TRBJ1-1

cdr3_nt: TGTGCCAGCAGCCAAGATCCAGGGACTAGCAGCTACAATGAGCAGTTCTTC
cdr3_aa: CASSQDPGTSSYNEQFF
v_call: TRBV4-2
clone_size: -
d_call: TRBD2
j_call: TRBJ2-1

cdr3_nt: TGTGCCAGCAGCTTAGACCCGGGAGGGTTCGGTGTCGAGCAGTACTTC
cdr3_aa: CASSLDPGGFGVEQYF
v_call: TRBV11-2
clone_size: -
d_call: TRBD2
j_call: TRBJ2-7

cdr3_nt: TGTGCCAGCGCCCGCCGTAGGGGCCCTAATGAAAAACTGTTTTTT
cdr3_aa: CASARRRGPNEKLFF
v_call: TRBV25-1
clone_size: -
d_call: -
j_call: TRBJ1-4

cdr3_nt: TGTGCCAGCAGTGCACTAGCCACCATCCCAGATACGCAGTATTTT
cdr3_aa: CASSALATIPDTQYF
v_call: TRBV2
clone_size: -
d_call: -
j_call: TRBJ2-3

cdr3_nt: TGTGCCAGCAGGACAGGGGTGGGGGGCTACACCTTC
cdr3_aa: CASRTGVGGYTF
v_call: TRBV27
clone_size: few
d_call: TRBD1
j_call: TRBJ1-2

cdr3_nt: TGTGCCAGCAGCTCAGGGGAGGGAGAGACCCAGTACTTC
cdr3_aa: CASSSGEGETQYF
v_call: TRBV7-2
clone_size: -
d_call: -
j_call: TRBJ2-5

cdr3_nt: TGTGCCAGCAGTTTGAGGGTCCTCACAGATACGCAGTATTTT
cdr3_aa: CASSLRVLTDTQYF
v_call: TRBV27
clone_size: -
d_call: -
j_call: TRBJ2-3

cdr3_nt: TGTGCCAGCAGTGAAGGGAAGGGCGCGGGGGGGAACCAAGAGACCCAGTACTTC
cdr3_aa: CASSEGKGAGGNQETQYF
v_call: TRBV2
clone_size: -
d_call: TRBD2
j_call: TRBJ2-5

cdr3_nt: TGTGCCAGCAGAGTTATCAGCGGGGGCCAAGAGACCCAGTACTTC
cdr3_aa: CASRVISGGQETQYF
v_call: TRBV2
clone_size: -
d_call: TRBD2
j_call: TRBJ2-5

cdr3_nt: TGTGCCTGGTTAGCGGGAGGGGCGAACACCGGGGAGCTGTTTTTT
cdr3_aa: CAWLAGGANTGELFF
v_call: TRBV30
clone_size: -
d_call: TRBD2
j_call: TRBJ2-2

cdr3_nt: TGTGCCAGCAGCCTTCGCCCAGGTACTGAAGCTTTCTTT
cdr3_aa: CASSLRPGTEAFF
v_call: TRBV6-1
clone_size: -
d_call: -
j_call: TRBJ1-1

cdr3_nt: TGTGCCAGCAGCGTAGGGCAGGGTCGGGGAGGCTACACCTTC
cdr3_aa: CASSVGQGRGGYTF
v_call: TRBV9
clone_size: -
d_call: -
j_call: TRBJ1-2

cdr3_nt: TGCGCCAGCAGCCCAAACCCCACACGTGCGGGGGGCGCCTACGAGCAGTACTTC
cdr3_aa: CASSPNPTRAGGAYEQYF
v_call: TRBV5-1
clone_size: -
d_call: TRBD2
j_call: TRBJ2-7

cdr3_nt: TGTGTCAGAAGAATTCGACCCGGAAACACCATATATTTT
cdr3_aa: CVRRIRPGNTIYF
v_call: TRBV7-5
clone_size: few
d_call: -
j_call: TRBJ1-3

cdr3_nt: TGTGCCAGCAGCCCCAAGACTAGGGTGGAGACCCAGTACTTC
cdr3_aa: CASSPKTRVETQYF
v_call: TRBV5-4
clone_size: -
d_call: -
j_call: TRBJ2-5

cdr3_nt: TGTGTCAGAAGCTTAGACACCGTTGGGAGGCCCCTCCACGAGCAGTACTTC
cdr3_aa: CVRSLDTVGRPLHEQYF
v_call: TRBV7-5
clone_size: once
d_call: -
j_call: TRBJ2-7

cdr3_nt: TGTGCCAGCAGCCCCCCTGCAGGTACGCAGTATTTT
cdr3_aa: CASSPPAGTQYF
v_call: TRBV7-6
clone_size: -
d_call: -
j_call: TRBJ2-3

cdr3_nt: TGTGCCAGCCGTACGACAGGGGCAACTAATGAAAAACTGTTTTTT
cdr3_aa: CASRTTGATNEKLFF
v_call: TRBV6-5
clone_size: -
d_call: TRBD1
j_call: TRBJ1-4